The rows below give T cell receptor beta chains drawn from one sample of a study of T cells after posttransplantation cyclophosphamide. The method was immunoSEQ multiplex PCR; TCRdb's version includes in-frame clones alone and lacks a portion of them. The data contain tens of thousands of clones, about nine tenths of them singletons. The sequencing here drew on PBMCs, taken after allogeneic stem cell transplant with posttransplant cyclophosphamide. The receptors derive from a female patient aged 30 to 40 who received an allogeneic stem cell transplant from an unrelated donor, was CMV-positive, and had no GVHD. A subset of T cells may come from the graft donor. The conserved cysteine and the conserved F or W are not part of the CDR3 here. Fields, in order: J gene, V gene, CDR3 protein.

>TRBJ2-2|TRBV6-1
ASREGLGELF
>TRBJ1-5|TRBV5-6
ASSTGPNNQPQH
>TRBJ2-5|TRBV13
ASSRGYLSGDTTQY
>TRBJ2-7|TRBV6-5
ASSPVSYEQY
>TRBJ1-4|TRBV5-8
ASSLGQGIGKLF
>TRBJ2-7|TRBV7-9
ASVPSGSYEQY
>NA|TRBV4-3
ASSQDLGPSSYEQY
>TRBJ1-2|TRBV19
ASSIVWAQGRYHYGYT
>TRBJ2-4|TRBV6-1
ASSERQGNIQY
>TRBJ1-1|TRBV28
ASSSSGEVRGAF
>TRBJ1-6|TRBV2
ASSEAREGYNSPLH
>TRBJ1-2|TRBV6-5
ASSYSGHLNYGYT
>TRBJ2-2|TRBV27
ASSPFLTVPGELF
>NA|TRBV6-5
ASSRSPRVHEQF
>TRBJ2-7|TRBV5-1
ASSLDRGNYEQY
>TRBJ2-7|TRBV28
ASVPGQGKVYEQY
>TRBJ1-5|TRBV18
ASSPKSKSQDQPQH
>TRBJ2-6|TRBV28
ASRSGVGANVLT
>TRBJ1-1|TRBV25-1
ASSEYKGGNTEAF
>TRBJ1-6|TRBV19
ASSIEGLGYNSPLH
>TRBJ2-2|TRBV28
ASSLRTVGANTGELF
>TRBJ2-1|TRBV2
ASSRGTSSSYNEQF
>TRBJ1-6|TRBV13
ASSLSQGGYQGRPLH
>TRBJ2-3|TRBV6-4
ASSDSPLTDTQY
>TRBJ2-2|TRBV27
ASSWLSSWRGAGELF
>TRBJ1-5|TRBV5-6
ASSLWQGPSTQH
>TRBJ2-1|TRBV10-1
ASSESLAGGLLF
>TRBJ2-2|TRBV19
ASSAGLANGELF
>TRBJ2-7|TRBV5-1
ASSPTKVGHTPYEQY
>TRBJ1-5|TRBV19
ASRPQGRAQPQH
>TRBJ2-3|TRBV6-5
ASREGSTDTQY
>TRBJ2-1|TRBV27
ASSLGSSYNEQF
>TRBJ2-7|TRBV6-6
ASSSFSYEQY
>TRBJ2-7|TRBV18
ASSELTSGAISYEQY
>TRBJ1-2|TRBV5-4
ATSDRGLYGYT
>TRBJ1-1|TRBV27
ASSFLGERTEAF
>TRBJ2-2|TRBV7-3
ASSPRTSGGELF
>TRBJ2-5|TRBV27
ASSLRLAENQETQY
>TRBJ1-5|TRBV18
ASSPSVASSNQPQH
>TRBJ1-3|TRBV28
ASKVQGEPSGNTIY
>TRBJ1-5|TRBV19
ASSIVRTGANQPQH
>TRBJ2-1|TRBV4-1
ASSQTGVPYNEQF
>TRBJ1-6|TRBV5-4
ASSLGADRVRGSPLH
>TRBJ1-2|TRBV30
AWSDREYYGYT
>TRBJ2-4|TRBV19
ASSASQGTDIQY
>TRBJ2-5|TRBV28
ASSSRLAGRQETQY
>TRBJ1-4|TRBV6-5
ASSHRTGVLELF
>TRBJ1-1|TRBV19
ASRWAPGKAEAF
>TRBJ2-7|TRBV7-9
ASSSPGSYEQY
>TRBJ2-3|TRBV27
ASSLLGTISTDTQY
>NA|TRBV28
ASIPGQGKTYEQY
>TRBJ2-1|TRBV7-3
ASSLLAGGTREQF
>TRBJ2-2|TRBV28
ASSLTSNTGELF
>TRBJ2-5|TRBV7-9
ASSLGQGEETQY
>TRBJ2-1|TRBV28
ASSESGPPYNEQF
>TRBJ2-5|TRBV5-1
ASSLHLAEIQETQY